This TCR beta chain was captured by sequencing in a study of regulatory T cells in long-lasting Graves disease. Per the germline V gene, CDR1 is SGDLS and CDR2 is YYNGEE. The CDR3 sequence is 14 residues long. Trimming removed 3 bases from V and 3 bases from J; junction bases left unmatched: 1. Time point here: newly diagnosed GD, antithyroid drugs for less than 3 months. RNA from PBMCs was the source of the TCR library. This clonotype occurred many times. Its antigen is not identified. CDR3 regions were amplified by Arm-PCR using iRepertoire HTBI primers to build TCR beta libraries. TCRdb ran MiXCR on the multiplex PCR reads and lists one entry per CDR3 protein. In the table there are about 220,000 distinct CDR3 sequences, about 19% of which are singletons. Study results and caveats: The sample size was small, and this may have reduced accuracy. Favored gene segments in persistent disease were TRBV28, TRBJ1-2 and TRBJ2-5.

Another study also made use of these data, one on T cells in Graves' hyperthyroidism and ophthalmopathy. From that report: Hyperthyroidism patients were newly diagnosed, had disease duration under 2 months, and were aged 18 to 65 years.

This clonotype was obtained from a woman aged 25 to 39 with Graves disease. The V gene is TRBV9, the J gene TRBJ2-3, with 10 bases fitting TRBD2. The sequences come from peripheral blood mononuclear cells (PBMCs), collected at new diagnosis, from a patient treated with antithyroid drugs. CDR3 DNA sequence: TGTGCCAGCAGCGAACTAGCGGGGACAGATACGCAGTATTTT. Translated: CASSELAGTDTQYF.